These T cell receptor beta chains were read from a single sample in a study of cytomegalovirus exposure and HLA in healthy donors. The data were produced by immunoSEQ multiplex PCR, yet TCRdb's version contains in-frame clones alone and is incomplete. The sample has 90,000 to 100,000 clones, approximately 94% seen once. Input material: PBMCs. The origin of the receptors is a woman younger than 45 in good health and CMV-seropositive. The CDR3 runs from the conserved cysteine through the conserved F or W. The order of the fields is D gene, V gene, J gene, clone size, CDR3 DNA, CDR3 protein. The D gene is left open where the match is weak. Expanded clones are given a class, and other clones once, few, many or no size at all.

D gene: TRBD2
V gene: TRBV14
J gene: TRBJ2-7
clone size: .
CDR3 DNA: TGTGCCAGCAGCCCGAGACTAGCGGGAATCCTCGAGCAGTACTTC
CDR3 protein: CASSPRLAGILEQYF

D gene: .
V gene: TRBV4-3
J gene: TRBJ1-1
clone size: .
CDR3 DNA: TGCGCCAGCAGCCAAGACAGGGGACGTAACACTGAAGCTTTCTTT
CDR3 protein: CASSQDRGRNTEAFF

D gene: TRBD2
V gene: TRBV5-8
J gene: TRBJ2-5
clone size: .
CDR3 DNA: TGTGCCAGCAGCTTGAAACGCGGGAGGGTAAAGGAGACCCAGTACTTC
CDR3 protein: CASSLKRGRVKETQYF

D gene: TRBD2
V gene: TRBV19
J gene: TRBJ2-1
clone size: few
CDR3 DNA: TGTGCCAGTAGTTCTATGGCGGGAGGCCGGGGGAATGAGCAGTTCTTC
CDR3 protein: CASSSMAGGRGNEQFF

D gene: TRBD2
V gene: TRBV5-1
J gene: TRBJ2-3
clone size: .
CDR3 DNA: TGCGCCAGCAGCATGAGACTAGCGGGACTCACAGATACGCAGTATTTT
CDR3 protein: CASSMRLAGLTDTQYF

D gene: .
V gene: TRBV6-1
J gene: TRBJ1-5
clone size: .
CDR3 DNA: TGTGCCAGCAGTGAAAGTGGGGGTAGGGGGCAGCCCCAGCATTTT
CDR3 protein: CASSESGGRGQPQHF

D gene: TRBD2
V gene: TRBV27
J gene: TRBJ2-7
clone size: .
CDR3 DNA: TGTGCCAGCAGTCCCCAGCGGGAGGTTCGGAAACAGTACTTC
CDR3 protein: CASSPQREVRKQYF

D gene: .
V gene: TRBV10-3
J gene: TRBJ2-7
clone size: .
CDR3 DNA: TGTGCCATCCGTTCTGGGCACTACGAGCAGTACTTC
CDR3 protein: CAIRSGHYEQYF

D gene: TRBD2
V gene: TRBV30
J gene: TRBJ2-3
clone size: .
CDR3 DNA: TGTGCCTGGAGTAGTACGTGGACTAGCGGGACAGATACGCAGTATTTT
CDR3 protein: CAWSSTWTSGTDTQYF

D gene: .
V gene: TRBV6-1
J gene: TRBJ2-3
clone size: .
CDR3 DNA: TGTGCCAGCAGTGAAGGGGTGGGGCCGGGAGATACGCAGTATTTT
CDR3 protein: CASSEGVGPGDTQYF

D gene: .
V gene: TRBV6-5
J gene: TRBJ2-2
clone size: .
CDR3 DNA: TGTGCCAGTGGCCTCCTTAGCGACACCGGGGAGCTGTTTTTT
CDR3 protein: CASGLLSDTGELFF

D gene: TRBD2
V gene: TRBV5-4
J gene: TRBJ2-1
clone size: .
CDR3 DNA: TGTGCCAGCGGGGGGGTTGAGCAGTTCTTC
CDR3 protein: CASGGVEQFF

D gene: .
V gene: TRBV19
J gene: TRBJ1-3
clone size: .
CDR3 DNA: TGTGCCAGTAGTCCCACAGGACCTGGAAACACCATATATTTT
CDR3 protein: CASSPTGPGNTIYF

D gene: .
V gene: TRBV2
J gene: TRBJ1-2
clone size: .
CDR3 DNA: TGTGCCAGCAGTGTTAGGGGGGGCTTGGACTATGGCTACACCTTC
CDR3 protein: CASSVRGGLDYGYTF

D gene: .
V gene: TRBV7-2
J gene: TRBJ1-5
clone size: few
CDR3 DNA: TGTGCCAGCAGTCGAACCGGGACAACTTATAGCAATCAGCCCCAGCATTTT
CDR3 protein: CASSRTGTTYSNQPQHF

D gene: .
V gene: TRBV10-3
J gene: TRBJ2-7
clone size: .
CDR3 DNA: TGTGCCATCAGTGACAGGGAGGTATCATCGGCCGAGCAGTACTTC
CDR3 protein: CAISDREVSSAEQYF

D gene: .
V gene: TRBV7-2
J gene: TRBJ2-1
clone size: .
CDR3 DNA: TGTGCCAGCAGCTTATGCGGCGACGGTAGGCGGGTCTTATACAATGAGCAGTTCTTC
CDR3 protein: CASSLCGDGRRVLYNEQFF

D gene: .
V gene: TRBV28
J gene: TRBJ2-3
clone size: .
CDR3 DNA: TGTGCCAGCAGGTCAGGGACAGATACGCAGTATTTT
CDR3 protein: CASRSGTDTQYF

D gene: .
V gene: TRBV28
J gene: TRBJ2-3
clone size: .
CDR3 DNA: TGTGCCAGCAGTTTATCCGAGGATGTGAGGACAGATACGCAGTATTTT
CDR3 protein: CASSLSEDVRTDTQYF

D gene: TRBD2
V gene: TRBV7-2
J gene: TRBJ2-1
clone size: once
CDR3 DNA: TGTGCCAGCAGTCATCTGGCTCTAGCGGGAAACAATGAGCAGTTCTTC
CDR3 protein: CASSHLALAGNNEQFF

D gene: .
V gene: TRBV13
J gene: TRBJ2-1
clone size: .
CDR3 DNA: TGTGCCAGCAGCCATGGGGCGAATAGTCTAGGCAAACCCAATGAGCAGTTCTTC
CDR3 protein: CASSHGANSLGKPNEQFF

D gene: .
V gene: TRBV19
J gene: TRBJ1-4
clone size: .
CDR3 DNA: TGTGCCAGTAGTCGCCAGGTGGTCTCGAACGAAAAACTGTTTTTT
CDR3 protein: CASSRQVVSNEKLFF

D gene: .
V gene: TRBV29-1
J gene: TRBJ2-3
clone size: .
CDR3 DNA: TGCAGCGCCCTCTGGAGGCCAGATACGCAGTATTTT
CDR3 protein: CSALWRPDTQYF

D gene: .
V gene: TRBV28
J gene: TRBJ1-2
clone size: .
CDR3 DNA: TGTGCCAGCAGTCCGGCCCACCGGGGTGCCAACTATGGCTACACCTTC
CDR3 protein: CASSPAHRGANYGYTF

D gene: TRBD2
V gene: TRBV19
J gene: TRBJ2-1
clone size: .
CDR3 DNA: TGTGCCAGTACCCCATATCCGGGCGGGAGCTCCTACAATGAGCAGTTCTTC
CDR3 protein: CASTPYPGGSSYNEQFF

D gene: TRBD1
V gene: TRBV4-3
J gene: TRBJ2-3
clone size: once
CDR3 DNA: TGCGCCAGCAGCCAAGAGTGGACAGGGATGGATACGCAGTATTTT
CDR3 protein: CASSQEWTGMDTQYF

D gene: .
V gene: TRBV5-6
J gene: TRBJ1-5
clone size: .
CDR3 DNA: TGTGCCAGCAGCTTGGGGACAGTTAGCAATCAGCCCCAGCATTTT
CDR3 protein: CASSLGTVSNQPQHF

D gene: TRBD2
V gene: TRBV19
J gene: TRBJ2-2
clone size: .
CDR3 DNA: TGTGCCAGTTGCTGCGGGAGGCTGGGGGGGCGGGAGCTGTTTTTT
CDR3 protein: CASCCGRLGGRELFF

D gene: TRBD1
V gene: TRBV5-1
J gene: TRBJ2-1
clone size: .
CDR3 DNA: TGCGCCAGCAGCTTGCGACAGGGGTCATACAATGAGCAGTTCTTC
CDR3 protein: CASSLRQGSYNEQFF

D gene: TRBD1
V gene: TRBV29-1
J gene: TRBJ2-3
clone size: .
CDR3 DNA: TGCAGCGGTGGACAGGGAGGCCCAGATACGCAGTATTTT
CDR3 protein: CSGGQGGPDTQYF

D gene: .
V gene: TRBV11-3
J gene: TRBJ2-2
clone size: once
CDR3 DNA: TGTGCCAGCAGCTGGGACTGGCGAATCCCTCCGGGCACCGGGGAGCTGTTTTTT
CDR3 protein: CASSWDWRIPPGTGELFF

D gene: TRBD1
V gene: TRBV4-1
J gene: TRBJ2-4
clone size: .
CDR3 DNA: TGCGCCAGCAGTCCGACAGGGACAAACATTCAGTACTTC
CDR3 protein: CASSPTGTNIQYF

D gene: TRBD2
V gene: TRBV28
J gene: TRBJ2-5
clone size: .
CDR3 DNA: TGTGCCAGCAGTTTAAACCCGGTAGGACTAGCGGGAGCTCAGACCCAGTACTTC
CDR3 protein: CASSLNPVGLAGAQTQYF

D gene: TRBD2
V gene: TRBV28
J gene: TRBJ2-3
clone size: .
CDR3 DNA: TGTGCCAGCAGTTTGGGAGCGGGAGGGCCCAAAGATACGCAGTATTTT
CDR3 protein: CASSLGAGGPKDTQYF

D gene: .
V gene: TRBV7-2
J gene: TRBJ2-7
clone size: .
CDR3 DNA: TGTGCCAGCAGCCGCCCCGGGACAAACATCTACGAGCAGTACTTC
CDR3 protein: CASSRPGTNIYEQYF

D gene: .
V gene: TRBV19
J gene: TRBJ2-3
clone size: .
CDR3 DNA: TGTGCCAGTAAGGATAGCACCCTCACAGATACGCAGTATTTT
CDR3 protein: CASKDSTLTDTQYF